The 30 T cell receptor beta chains below come from one sample, sequenced in a study of blood T cell repertoires in COVID-19. Some clones are missing from TCRdb's copy, which holds only in-frame ones; the method was immunoSEQ multiplex PCR. The table includes some 170,000 clones, around 84% detected once. The specimen sequenced was peripheral blood. These receptor sequences come from a woman of 80 years or more with acute or convalescent COVID-19.

The chain links TRBV6-5 to TRBJ2-1; 10 bases fit TRBD1. This CDR3 is built from 15 residues. Trimming took 4 bases from V and 4 from J; bases not matched to a gene: 4. Germline lookup yields CDR1 MNHEY and CDR2 SVGAGI. The CDR3 sequence: CASSWTGGVYNEQFF. The CDR3 DNA sequence: TGTGCCAGCAGTTGGACAGGGGGGGTTTACAATGAGCAGTTCTTC.

Concerning this clone itself: The same CDR3 can be traced to other DNA sequences in this sample. In DNA form, the CDR3 reads TGTGCCAGCAGCCACATCGGACTGGGAGGTCGAGAGACCCAGTACTTC. Amino acids: CASSHIGLGGRETQYF. The J gene is TRBJ2-5, the V gene TRBV5-4, with D possibly being TRBD2 (6 bases). V lost 4 bases and J lost 4, with 20 bases in between. Germline assignment: CDR1 SGHNT and CDR2 YYREEE (reference sequence). The CDR3 is 16 amino acids.

This chain connects TRBV3-1 (or the pseudogene TRBV3-2) to TRBJ1-6; D gene ambiguous. This CDR3 has 16 amino acids. Trimming left V 1 base short and J 0 bases short, with 7 bases between. Germline CDR1 and CDR2: LGHDT and YNNKEL (reference sequence). DNA for the CDR3: TGTGCCAGCAGCCAAGTTCTTAGCTCCTATAATTCACCCCTCCACTTT. It is translated as CASSQVLSSYNSPLHF.

The chain recombines TRBV19 with TRBJ1-6; D not resolved. Germline CDR1 is LNHDA and CDR2 is SQIVND (reference sequence). V dropped 5 bases and J dropped 0 bases, with 17 bases sitting between them. The CDR3 is 18 residues long. This chain's CDR3 is CASSPVPIGSSYNSPLHF. The CDR3 region has the DNA TGTGCCAGTAGTCCGGTCCCTATCGGGAGCTCCTATAATTCACCCCTCCACTTT.

V and J are TRBV9 and TRBJ1-6; 8 bases are a match to TRBD1. Germline V lookup: CDR1 SGDLS, CDR2 YYNGEE. The CDR3 length is 15 residues. V trimming: 3 bases; J trimming: 7 bases; junction bases outside the gene matches: 6. The CDR3 region is CASSAGQGSNSPLHF. Here the CDR3 DNA reads TGTGCCAGCAGCGCAGGACAGGGATCGAATTCACCCCTCCACTTT.

The chain joins TRBV19 to TRBJ2-2; the match to TRBD2 covers 8 bases. The CDR3 runs to 17 residues. V was clipped by 4 bases and J by 7 bases; unmatched bases: 14. From germline, CDR1 is LNHDA and CDR2 SQIVND (reference sequence). In nucleotides, the CDR3 is TGTGCCAGTAGTAACGGGAGGGGGGCAGCCGCAGTCGGGGAGCTGTTTTTT. Its protein product is CASSNGRGAAAVGELFF. Variable domain in full (rest from reference TRBV19 and TRBJ2-2): DGGITQSPKYLFRKEGQNVTLSCEQNLNHDAMYWYRQDPGQGLRLIYYSQIVNDFQKGDIAEGYSVSREKKESFPLTVTSAQKNPTAFYLCASSNGRGAAAVGELFFGEGSRLTVL.

CDR3 in amino acids: CSVEGGAGANVLTF. In nucleotides, the CDR3 is TGCAGCGTTGAGGGAGGTGCTGGGGCCAACGTCCTGACTTTC. The chain joins TRBV29-1 to TRBJ2-6; D might be TRBD2 (6 bases). Germline lookup yields CDR1 SQVTM and CDR2 ANQGSEA. The V gene lost 3 bases and the J gene lost 2 bases, with 8 bases spanning the gap. There are 14 residues in the CDR3.

The chain couples TRBV6-5 to TRBJ1-3; tentatively, D is TRBD1 (6 bases). There are 16 residues in the CDR3. The germline CDR1 and CDR2 sequences are MNHEY and SVGAGI. V dropped 4 bases and J dropped 4 bases, with 17 bases sitting between them. The DNA of the CDR3 is TGTGCCAGCAGTTTTAGGGGGGCGGGGGTAGGAAACACCATATATTTT. Protein sequence: CASSFRGAGVGNTIYF.

The chain is built from TRBV28 and TRBJ2-2, with D unclear. Trimming cost V 8 bases and J 0 bases, with 4 bases left between them. Germline V gives CDR1 MDHEN, CDR2 SYDVKM. CDR3 length: 12 residues. The CDR3 coding sequence is TGTGCCAGCCTATCGAACACCGGGGAGCTGTTTTTT. Translation gives CASLSNTGELFF.

The gene calls are TRBV2 and TRBJ2-2, with 8 bases fitting TRBD2. Germline CDR1 is SNHLY and CDR2 is FYNNEI. The CDR3 runs 15 residues. V shed 6 bases and J 4 bases; nucleotides not matched to a gene: 7. DNA of the CDR3: TGTGCCAGCAGGACGGGAGGGCCGGGCACCGGGGAGCTGTTTTTT. Protein sequence: CASRTGGPGTGELFF.

The CDR3 bases are TGCGCCAGCAGTGAGTCGTTAGGGAGAGGATATGGCTACACCTTC. Translation gives CASSESLGRGYGYTF. V and J are TRBV10-2 and TRBJ1-2, with D uncertain. The length of the CDR3 is 15 residues. In germline, CDR1 is WSHSY, CDR2 SAAADI. V was trimmed by 0 bases and J by 5 bases, leaving 13 bases between them.

The V gene is TRBV15, the J gene TRBJ2-5; tentatively, D is TRBD2 (5 bases). CDR1 and CDR2 from the germline V gene are LNHNV and YYDKDF (reference sequence). This CDR3 is 15 amino acids long. The V end lost 4 bases, the J end lost 7 bases, and 19 bases lay between the germline ends. The CDR3 is CATSMPPVPSGTQYF. CDR3 nucleotides: TGTGCCACCAGCATGCCACCGGTCCCAAGCGGGACCCAGTACTTC.

This sequence joins TRBV11-2 and TRBJ1-6; tentative D call: TRBD1 (5 bases). CDR1 and CDR2 from the germline V gene are SGHAT and FQNNGV. Trimming removed 7 bases at V and 10 bases at J, with 20 bases between. The CDR3 has 15 residues. The DNA of the CDR3 is TGTGCCAGCACCCTGAGCGGGGGAGTGGGATCACCCCTCCACTTT. Translation: CASTLSGGVGSPLHF.

The chain combines TRBV19 with TRBJ1-2, with a possible D match to TRBD1 (6 bases). Trimming shortened V by 4 bases and J by 0 bases, and 12 bases separated the two germline ends. The CDR3 extends over 15 amino acids. Germline loops: CDR1 LNHDA, CDR2 SQIVND (reference sequence). The CDR3 DNA sequence: TGTGCCAGTAGTAAGCAGGGGTCTACTAACTATGGCTACACCTTC. Its translation: CASSKQGSTNYGYTF.

This sequence joins TRBV5-1 and TRBJ2-5; 15 nucleotides match TRBD2. The V segment lost 7 bases and the J segment 5 bases; nucleotides outside the gene matches: 9. CDR3 size: 16 residues. Germline CDR1 and CDR2: SGHRS and YFSETQ. The CDR3 sequence is CASQGLAGGPYETQYF. The CDR3 nucleotides are TGCGCCAGCCAAGGACTAGCGGGGGGGCCGTACGAGACCCAGTACTTC.

This chain connects TRBV12-3 or TRBV12-4 to TRBJ1-2; D possibly corresponds to TRBD1 (5 bases). The V end lost 4 bases, the J end lost 2 bases, and 8 bases lay between the germline ends. The CDR3 sequence is 13 residues long. CDR3 nucleotide sequence: TGTGCCAGCAGTTCGGACAAGAACTATGGCTACACCTTC. Protein product: CASSSDKNYGYTF.

The genes are TRBV3-1 (or the pseudogene TRBV3-2) and TRBJ1-2; D call uncertain. Trimming took 0 bases from V and 7 from J, leaving 9 bases between them. The CDR3 runs 13 residues. Germline CDR1 LGHDT, CDR2 YNNKEL (reference sequence). The CDR3 reads CASSQDSIGGYTF. DNA of the CDR3: TGTGCCAGCAGCCAAGATAGTATTGGTGGCTACACCTTC.

The chain carries TRBV5-1 and TRBJ2-3; 7 bases line up with TRBD1. CDR3 size: 14 residues. With V trimmed by 5 bases and J by 3 bases, 6 bases remained unmatched. CDR1 is SGHRS and CDR2 is YFSETQ in the germline V gene. CDR3 in DNA: TGCGCCAGCAGGACAGGGAAGGCGACAGATACGCAGTATTTT. This codes for CASRTGKATDTQYF.

This sequence joins TRBV5-1 and TRBJ2-1, with 9 bases fitting TRBD2. The trim removed 2 bases at V and 0 bases at J, leaving 6 bases unmatched. This CDR3 region has 17 residues. Germline CDR1 reads SGHRS; CDR2 reads YFSETQ. The DNA for the CDR3 is TGCGCCAGCAGCTTTTTTAGCGGGAGACTCTCCTACAATGAGCAGTTCTTC. It specifies CASSFFSGRLSYNEQFF.

The rearrangement links TRBV24-1 to TRBJ1-1; 8 bases are shared with TRBD1. Germline loops: CDR1 KGHDR, CDR2 SFDVKD. The V segment lost 9 bases and the J segment 2 bases; nucleotides outside the gene matches: 4. The CDR3 is made up of 13 amino acids. In nucleotides, the CDR3 is TGTGCCACCGGAGGACAGGGTAACACTGAAGCTTTCTTT. This gives the protein CATGGQGNTEAFF.

This clone was counted only a few times. This sequence joins TRBV7-2 and TRBJ1-1; a weak D match, TRBD1 (6 bases). V was shortened by 6 bases and J by 4 bases, with 18 bases between the two germline ends. From germline, CDR1 is SGHTA and CDR2 FQGNSA. The CDR3 is made up of 15 amino acids. The CDR3 DNA is TGTGCCAGCAGTTCGACTTCAGGGGTCGTCACTGAAGCTTTCTTT. Protein: CASSSTSGVVTEAFF.

This clone showed up just a few times. The V call is TRBV20-1, the J call TRBJ2-7; 7 bases are a match to TRBD1. V was clipped by 5 bases and J by 6 bases; unmatched bases: 7. The germline V gene encodes CDR1 DFQATT and CDR2 SNEGSKA (reference sequence). The CDR3 contains 12 residues. CDR3 loop: CSAGGTATEQYF. DNA for the CDR3: TGCAGTGCTGGTGGGACAGCCACCGAGCAGTACTTC.

CDR3 protein: CASSVGAYDYGYTF. In nucleotides, the CDR3 is TGTGCCAGCAGTGTTGGGGCGTATGACTATGGCTACACCTTC. The rearrangement uses TRBV2 and TRBJ1-2; maybe TRBD1 (5 bases). CDR3 length equals 14 residues. V shed 4 bases and J shed 3 bases, with 12 bases lying between them. Germline CDR1 reads SNHLY; CDR2 reads FYNNEI.

V usage is TRBV14 and J usage is TRBJ1-1; D ambiguous. The CDR3 is 13 amino acids. From germline, CDR1 is SGHDN and CDR2 FVKESK. Trimming stripped 4 bases from V and 5 bases from J, with 11 bases between. CDR3 sequence: CASSLETRTEAFF. CDR3 DNA: TGTGCCAGCAGCCTGGAGACGAGGACTGAAGCTTTCTTT.

The V call is TRBV6-5, the J call TRBJ1-1; possible D gene TRBD1, 5 bases. CDR1 MNHEY and CDR2 SVGAGI come from the germline V gene. This CDR3 spans 15 amino acids. V lost 4 bases and J 9 bases, leaving 21 bases between the germline ends. CDR3 region: CASSSWSGYGTKAFF. In nucleotides, the CDR3 is TGTGCCAGCAGTTCTTGGTCGGGTTACGGGACTAAAGCTTTCTTT.

The chain has TRBV6-5 and TRBJ2-3, with D possibly matching TRBD1 (6 bases). CDR1 and CDR2 (germline): MNHEY, SVGAGI. The CDR3 length is 14 residues. The V and J ends lost 0 bases and 7 bases respectively, with 11 bases between them. The CDR3: CASSYSYREHTQYF. CDR3 sequence (DNA): TGTGCCAGCAGTTACTCGTACAGGGAGCATACGCAGTATTTT.

The J gene is TRBJ1-2, the V gene TRBV19, with a weak D call TRBD1 (5 bases). The V gene lost 5 bases and the J gene lost 4 bases, with 17 bases spanning the gap. CDR1 is LNHDA, CDR2 SQIVND, per germline (reference sequence). The CDR3 length is 15 residues. CDR3: CASSPQGRDSYGYTF. The CDR3 DNA reads as TGTGCCAGTAGTCCCCAGGGAAGAGATAGCTATGGCTACACCTTC.

The J gene is TRBJ1-5, the V gene TRBV19; 10 bases are shared with TRBD1. The V and J ends lost 4 bases and 4 bases, in that order; junction bases with no gene match: 4. The CDR3 totals 15 residues. Germline values: CDR1 LNHDA, CDR2 SQIVND (reference sequence). The CDR3 loop is CASSTGTGANQPQHF. DNA of the CDR3: TGTGCCAGTAGTACAGGGACAGGGGCGAATCAGCCCCAGCATTTT. Combining the CDR3 with reference TRBV19 and TRBJ1-5 gives the whole variable domain DGGITQSPKYLFRKEGQNVTLSCEQNLNHDAMYWYRQDPGQGLRLIYYSQIVNDFQKGDIAEGYSVSREKKESFPLTVTSAQKNPTAFYLCASSTGTGANQPQHFGDGTRLSIL.

Only one count was recorded for this clone. The chain has TRBV7-9 and TRBJ2-3; TRBD2 agrees at 9 bases. Trimming cost V 1 base and J 4 bases; bases outside gene matches: 9. The CDR3 extends over 17 amino acids. Looked up from germline, CDR1 is SEHNR and CDR2 is FQNEAQ (reference sequence). The CDR3 DNA is TGTGCCAGCAGCTTAGTGCGGGGGGGCCTTCTGTCAGATACGCAGTATTTT. It codes for CASSLVRGGLLSDTQYF.

This clone occurred many times. The chain recombines TRBV7-2 with TRBJ2-7; D unresolved. The V gene lost 5 bases and the J gene lost 3 bases, with 14 bases spanning the gap. The CDR3 totals 14 residues. Germline V CDR1 and CDR2: SGHTA, FQGNSA. CDR3 DNA sequence: TGTGCCAGCAGCCCAGACTCGTTTTACTACGAGCAGTACTTC. This gives the protein CASSPDSFYYEQYF.